Below, one T cell receptor (beta chain) is given with its context. Antigen unknown. V was trimmed by 0 bases and J by 2 bases, leaving 9 bases between them. CDR1 and CDR2 from the germline V gene are SGDLS and YYNGEE. This CDR3 region has 14 residues. TCRdb called the RT-PCR reads again in MiXCR, with one record for every CDR3 protein. The sample has about 500,000 distinct CDR3 sequences, approximately 17% seen once. These data come from a study of response to subunit inactivated influenza vaccine. General observations from the study: The authors suggested that every seasonal influenza vaccination recruits few new T cells.

The genes are TRBV9 and TRBJ2-7; no firm D call. This sample comprised CD4+ T cells sorted from PBMCs, obtained about 23 months after vaccination. The source is a man aged 50 to 69 who received an inactivated influenza vaccine. CDR3 residues: CASSVGRFPYEQYF. For the CDR3, the DNA is TGTGCCAGCAGCGTAGGCCGGTTTCCCTACGAGCAGTACTTC.